The source of this T cell receptor beta chain is a study of T-cell reconstitution after alpha-beta-depleted transplantation in children. Unique molecular identifiers were used in preparing the TCRbeta library. Using its own MiXCR run on the PCR reads, TCRdb lists one record per CDR3 protein. The table shows approximately 300,000 distinct CDR3 sequences, with about 7.3% occurring only once. This clonotype was observed a few times. The antigen remains unidentified. Study conclusions and caveats: By about two months after transplant, alpha-beta T cells reportedly arose from several hundred graft clones that had expanded. A year post-transplant, T-cell counts and diversity derived mostly from newly produced T cells.

V was pared by 1 base and J by 0 bases, with 10 bases between. The germline gives CDR1 DFQATT, CDR2 SNEGSKA (reference sequence). This CDR3 has 15 amino acids. V is TRBV20-1 and J is TRBJ1-5; D remains unclear. The TCR was taken from a female patient aged 2-10 years who had a stem cell transplant for Fanconi anemia, so the T cells may come from the graft donor. The starting material was peripheral blood, obtained 360 days after TCRalphabeta/CD19-depleted stem cell transplant. Here the CDR3 DNA reads TGCAGTGCTAGAGGTCGGGTCTATAGCAATCAGCCCCAGCATTTT. Translation: CSARGRVYSNQPQHF.